The clone carrying this T cell receptor (beta chain) has ten or more counts. This specimen belongs to a study of human T cells and chemical hapten exposure. TCRdb called the RACE reads again in MiXCR, with one record for every CDR3 protein. The sample lists about 92,000 distinct CDR3 sequences, 11% occurring once. Time point here: patch test 3, about 24 weeks after DPC sensitization. Documented treatment: therapeutic diphenylcyclopropenone sensitization with weekly scalp DPC. This CDR3 is 15 amino acids long. Germline values: CDR1 ENHRY, CDR2 SYGVKD. V was shortened by 3 bases and J by 0 bases, with 9 bases between the two germline ends.

The input for sequencing was whole blood, taken in connection with sensitization to the hapten diphenylcyclopropenone (DPC). J is TRBJ1-5 and V is TRBV10-3; D might be TRBD1 (5 bases). This TCR derives from a young woman with alopecia areata. Some clones in this sample may be carry-over from other donors' samples. CDR3 in amino acids: CAISDPTASNQPQHF. In nucleotides, the CDR3 is TGTGCCATCAGTGACCCGACAGCTAGCAATCAGCCCCAGCATTTT.